This T cell receptor beta chain comes out of a study of post-analysis software for immune sequencing data. Looking at the study overall: Multiple sclerosis in the patients followed relapsing-remitting, secondary progressive and progressive-relapsing courses. Study findings and constraints: The normalized Chao1 diversity of multiple sclerosis patients was significantly lower than that of controls. Pronounced co-clustering by F measure was evident among identically batched samples. Elevated frequency relative to controls characterized several TRBV segments in patients, TRBV5-6, TRBV5-1 and TRBV20-1 among them.

On this clonotype itself: No antigen is known for it.

V was pared by 0 bases and J by 4 bases, with 9 bases between. The CDR3 loop spans 13 amino acids. Germline loops: CDR1 DFQATT, CDR2 SNEGSKA (reference sequence). Libraries were made from TCR beta cDNA, and they carried unique molecular identifiers. Starting from approximately 1 to 10 million T cells, the study yielded approximately 460,000 cDNA molecules. From the PCR reads, TCRdb called clonotypes with MiXCR, one entry per CDR3 protein. The table lists 740,000 or so distinct CDR3 sequences, around 53% of them singletons. The rearrangement uses TRBV20-1 and TRBJ1-2; D is ambiguous. Sequenced material: blood. The receptor was isolated from a girl aged 5 to 17 with multiple sclerosis. This CDR3 reads CSAREGSGYGYTF. CDR3 in DNA: TGCAGTGCTAGAGAAGGTAGCGGCTATGGCTACACCTTC.